This record concerns one T cell receptor beta chain sequence. These data come from a study of neurological immune-mediated disorders. With 3 bases clipped from V and 9 bases from J, the junction kept 13 bases outside the gene matches. CDR1 DFQATT and CDR2 SNEGSKA come from the germline V gene (reference sequence). CDR3 length: 15 residues. One entry per CDR3 protein, called by TCRdb with MiXCR from the 5' RACE reads. This table holds about 50,000 distinct CDR3 sequences, approximately 10% found once. This receptor was identified in a man in his 70s with HTLV-1-associated myelopathy (HAM/TSP). Sequenced input: PBMCs. V and J are TRBV20-1 and TRBJ2-1; 8 nucleotides match TRBD1. In DNA, the CDR3 is TGCAGTGCTAGGACATCGAGACAGGGGTTGGGTGAGCAGTTCTTC. Amino acids: CSARTSRQGLGEQFF.